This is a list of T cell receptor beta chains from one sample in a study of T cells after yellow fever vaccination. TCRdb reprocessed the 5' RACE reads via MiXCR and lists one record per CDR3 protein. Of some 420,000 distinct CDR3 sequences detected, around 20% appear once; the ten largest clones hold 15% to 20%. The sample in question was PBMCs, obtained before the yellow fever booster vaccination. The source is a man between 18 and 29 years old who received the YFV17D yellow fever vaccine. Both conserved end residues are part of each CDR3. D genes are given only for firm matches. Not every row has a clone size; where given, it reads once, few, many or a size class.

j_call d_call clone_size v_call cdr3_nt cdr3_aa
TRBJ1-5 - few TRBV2 TGTGCCAGCAGGCAAAGTAACACGGTTCAGCCCCAGCATTTT CASRQSNTVQPQHF
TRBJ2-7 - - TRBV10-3 TGTGCCATCAGTGAGTCTAGGAGCAGCTCCTACGAGCAGTACTTC CAISESRSSSYEQYF
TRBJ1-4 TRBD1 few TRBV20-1 TGCAGTGCTAGTCAGGGGGCTTCTGAAAAACTGTTTTTT CSASQGASEKLFF
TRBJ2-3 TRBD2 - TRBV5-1 TGCGCCAGCAGCTTGGGCCCTACTAGCGGGGTCACAGATACGCAGTATTTT CASSLGPTSGVTDTQYF
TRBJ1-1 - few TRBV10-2 TGCGCCAGCAGTGCCGCGGGGGGTTGGGCTGAAGCTTTCTTT CASSAAGGWAEAFF
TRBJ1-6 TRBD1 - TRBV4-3 TGCGCCAGCAGCGAGACAGGGAGGTTTGGTAATTCACCCCTCCACTTT CASSETGRFGNSPLHF
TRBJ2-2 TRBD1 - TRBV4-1 TGCGCCAGCAGCCATCGACAGGGTGTGGGCACCGGGGAGCTGTTTTTT CASSHRQGVGTGELFF
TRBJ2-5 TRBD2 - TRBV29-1 TGCAGCGTTGAACGACCGGGACTAGCGGAAGAGACCCAGTACTTC CSVERPGLAEETQYF
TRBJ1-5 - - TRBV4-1 TGCGCCAGCAGTCCGCGGGGGGTGAATAGCAATCAGCCCCAGCATTTT CASSPRGVNSNQPQHF
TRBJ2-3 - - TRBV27 TGTGCCAGCGGTCCGACGGGATGGAGCCAGTATTTT CASGPTGWSQYF
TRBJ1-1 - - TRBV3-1 TGTGCCAGCAGCTCGAGGGGTGGGGGTTCTGAAGCTTTCTTT CASSSRGGGSEAFF
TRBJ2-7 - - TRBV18 TGTGCCAGCTCACCAGGGGGATCGCGTTACGAGCAGTACTTC CASSPGGSRYEQYF
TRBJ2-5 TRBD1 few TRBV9 TGTGCCAGCAGCTTCGGGACAGCACGAGAGACCCAGTACTTC CASSFGTARETQYF
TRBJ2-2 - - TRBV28 TGTGCCAGCAGTTCCGGGACGTACACCGGGGAGCTGTTTTTT CASSSGTYTGELFF
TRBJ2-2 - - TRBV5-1 TGCGCCAGCAGCCTAGTTGGGGCAACCAACACCGGGGAGCTGTTTTTT CASSLVGATNTGELFF
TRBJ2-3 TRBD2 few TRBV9 TGTGCCAGCAGCGGTAGCGGGTACTCCACAGATACGCAGTATTTT CASSGSGYSTDTQYF
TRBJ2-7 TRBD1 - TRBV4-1 TGCGCCAGCAGCCGCCAGATGATAATGGACAGGAACTCCTACGAGCAGTACTTC CASSRQMIMDRNSYEQYF
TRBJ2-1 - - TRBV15 TGTGCCACCAGCAGAGATGGACAGTCCTACAATGAGCAGTTCTTC CATSRDGQSYNEQFF
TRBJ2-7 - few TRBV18 TGTGCCAGCTCATCCAGCGTTCCGGGGAGGGAGCAGTACTTC CASSSSVPGREQYF
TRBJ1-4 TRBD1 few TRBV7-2 TGTGCCAGCAGCCCGACAGGGGGCTTGTACGAAAAACTGTTTTTT CASSPTGGLYEKLFF
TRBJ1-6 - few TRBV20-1 TGCAGTGCTACACGGACGGGCCCCGAGTCACCCCTCCACTTT CSATRTGPESPLHF
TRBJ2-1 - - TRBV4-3 TGCGCCAGCAGCCAAGGAGATCGCTCCTTAACAGTCCACAATGAGCAGTTCTTC CASSQGDRSLTVHNEQFF
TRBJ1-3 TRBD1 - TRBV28 TGTGCCAGCAACGGACAGGGCTCTGGAAACACCATATATTTT CASNGQGSGNTIYF
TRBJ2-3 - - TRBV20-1 TGCAGTAATAAGCCGGCGGCTAGCTACACAGATACGCAGTATTTT CSNKPAASYTDTQYF
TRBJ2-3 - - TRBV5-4 TGTGCCGAACTAGAAGGGCCGAGCACAGATACGCAGTATTTT CAELEGPSTDTQYF
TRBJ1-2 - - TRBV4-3 TGCGCCAGCAGCCAAGTCCGGACACCATCCTATGGCTACACCTTC CASSQVRTPSYGYTF
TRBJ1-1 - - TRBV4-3 TGCGCCAGCAGCAGATTGGGGGACGACGTAGCTTTCTTT CASSRLGDDVAFF
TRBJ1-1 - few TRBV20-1 TGCAGTGCTAGATCAGAGAACACTGAAGCTTTCTTT CSARSENTEAFF
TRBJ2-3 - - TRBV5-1 TGCGCCAGCTCTGACCGCCCCACAGATACGCAGTATTTT CASSDRPTDTQYF
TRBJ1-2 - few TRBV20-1 TGCAGTGCTAGTGCACAGAGGAACTATGGCTACACCTTC CSASAQRNYGYTF